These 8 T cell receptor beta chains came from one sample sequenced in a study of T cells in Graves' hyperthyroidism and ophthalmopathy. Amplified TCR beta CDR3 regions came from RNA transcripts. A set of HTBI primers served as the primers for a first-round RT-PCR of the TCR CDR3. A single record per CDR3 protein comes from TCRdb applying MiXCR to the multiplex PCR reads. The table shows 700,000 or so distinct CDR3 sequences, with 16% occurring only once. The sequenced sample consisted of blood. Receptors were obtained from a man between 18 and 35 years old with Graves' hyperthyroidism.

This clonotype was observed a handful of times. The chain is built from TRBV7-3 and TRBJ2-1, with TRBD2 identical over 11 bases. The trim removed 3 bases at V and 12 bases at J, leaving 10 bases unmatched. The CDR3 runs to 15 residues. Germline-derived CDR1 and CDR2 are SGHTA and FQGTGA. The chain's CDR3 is CASSLGLAEGEGQFF. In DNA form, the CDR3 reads TGTGCCAGCAGCTTGGGACTAGCGGAGGGGGAAGGGCAGTTCTTC.

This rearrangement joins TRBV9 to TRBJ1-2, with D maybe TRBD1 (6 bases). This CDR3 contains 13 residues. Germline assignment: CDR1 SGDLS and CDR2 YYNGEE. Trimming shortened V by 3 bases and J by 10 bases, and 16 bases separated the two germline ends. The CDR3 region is CASSGGPGQYYTF. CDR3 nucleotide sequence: TGTGCCAGCAGCGGAGGCCCGGGACAATACTACACCTTC. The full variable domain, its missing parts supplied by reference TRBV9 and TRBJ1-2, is DSGVTQTPKHLITATGQRVTLRCSPRSGDLSVYWYQQSLDQGLQFLIQYYNGEERAKGNILERFSAQQFPDLHSELNLSSLELGDSALYFCASSGGPGQYYTFGSGTRLTVV.

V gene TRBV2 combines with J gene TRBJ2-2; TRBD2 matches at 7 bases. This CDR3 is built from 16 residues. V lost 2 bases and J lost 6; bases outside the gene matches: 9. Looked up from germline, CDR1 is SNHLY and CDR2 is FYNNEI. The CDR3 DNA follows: TGTGCCAGCAGTGAATTGACGGGAGGACCGTCCGGGGAGCTGTTTTTT. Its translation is CASSELTGGPSGELFF.

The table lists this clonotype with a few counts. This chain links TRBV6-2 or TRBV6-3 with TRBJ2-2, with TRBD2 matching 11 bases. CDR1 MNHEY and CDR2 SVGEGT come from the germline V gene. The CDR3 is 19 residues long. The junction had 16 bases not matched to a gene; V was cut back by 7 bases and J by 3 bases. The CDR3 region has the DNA TGTGCCAGCACAAGAAGTCCCGGGACTAGCGGAGTTTACACCGGGGAGCTGTTTTTT. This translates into CASTRSPGTSGVYTGELFF.

This CDR3 reads CASSALAYMDTQYF. The CDR3 bases are TGTGCCAGCAGTGCACTAGCCTACATGGATACGCAGTATTTT. The chain has TRBV28 and TRBJ2-3, with a weak D call TRBD2 (6 bases). This CDR3 region has 14 residues. Trimming took 5 bases from V and 6 from J, leaving 15 bases between them. Germline CDR1 reads MDHEN; CDR2 reads SYDVKM.

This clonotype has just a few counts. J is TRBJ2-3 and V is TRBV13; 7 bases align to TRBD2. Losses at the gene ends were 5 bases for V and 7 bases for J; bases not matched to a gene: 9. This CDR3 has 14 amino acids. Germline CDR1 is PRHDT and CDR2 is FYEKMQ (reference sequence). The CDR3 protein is CASSLRGRDHTQYF. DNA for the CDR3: TGTGCCAGCAGCCTCCGGGGGAGGGATCATACGCAGTATTTT. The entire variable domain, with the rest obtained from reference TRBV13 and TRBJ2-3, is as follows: AAGVIQSPRHLIKEKRETATLKCYPIPRHDTVYWYQQGPGQDPQFLISFYEKMQSDKGSIPDRFSAQQFSDYHSELNMSSLELGDSALYFCASSLRGRDHTQYFGPGTRLTVL.

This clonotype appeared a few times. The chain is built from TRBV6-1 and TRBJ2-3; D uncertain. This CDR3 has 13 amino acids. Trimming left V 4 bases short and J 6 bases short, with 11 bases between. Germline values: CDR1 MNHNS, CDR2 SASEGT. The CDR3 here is CASSVLVGDTQYF. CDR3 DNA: TGTGCCAGCAGTGTCCTTGTCGGGGATACGCAGTATTTT.

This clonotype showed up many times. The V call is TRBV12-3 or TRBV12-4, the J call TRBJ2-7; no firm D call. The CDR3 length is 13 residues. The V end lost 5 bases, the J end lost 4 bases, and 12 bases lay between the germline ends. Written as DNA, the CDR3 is TGTGCCAGCAGTCCCTCCCCTCAATACGAGCAGTACTTC. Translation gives CASSPSPQYEQYF.